This TCR beta chain was documented in a study of T cell repertoires in cytomegalovirus infection. Study-wide background: Public TCR beta signatures were indicative of both CMV infection and a matching HLA type. Whole-study findings and limits: The ex vivo response was dominated by HLA-C-restricted CMV-specific TCR beta clonotypes. Accumulated public TCR beta family frequency recognized individuals carrying CMV together with the relevant HLA.

V trimming: 1 base; J trimming: 6 bases; junction bases outside the gene matches: 5. CDR3 length: 16 residues. Germline V gene sequence: CDR1 KGHDR, CDR2 SFDVKD. Remarks on this clonotype: Its antigen is currently unknown.

Using its own MiXCR run on the reads, TCRdb lists one record per CDR3 protein. Here the sample spans 200,000 to 250,000 distinct CDR3 sequences, about 23% being singletons. This sequence originates from a human donor in good health (CMV status not recorded). Some clones in this sample may be carry-over from other donors' samples. This chain uses TRBV24-1 with TRBJ2-2; 9 bases match TRBD2. The sample comprised CD8+ T cells from PBMCs. The CDR3 is CATSDFLAGWPGELFF. As DNA, the CDR3 is TGTGCCACCAGTGATTTTCTAGCGGGGTGGCCCGGGGAGCTGTTTTTT.